This is a list of T cell receptor beta chains from one sample in a study of beta chain features in type 1 diabetes. Assay: immunoSEQ multiplex PCR; the TCRdb copy retains only in-frame clones and omits some. Seen here are approximately 140,000 clones, roughly 10% observed once, and the top ten hold about 0.7%. The sequencing input was central memory CD4+ T cells from blood. Every receptor here comes from a man between 25 and 39 years old with type 1 diabetes. The CDR3 runs from the conserved cysteine through the conserved F or W.

J gene	V gene	CDR3 protein
TRBJ1-5	TRBV7-9	CASSLGQGRWSF
TRBJ2-7	TRBV13	CASSPTRGQGVWEQYF
TRBJ1-6	TRBV7-9	CASSLVTEDPLHF
TRBJ1-2	TRBV27	CASSPGQGAANYGYTF
TRBJ2-3	TRBV4-1	CASSQEAGASSSTDTQYF
TRBJ2-3	TRBV4-1	CASSQAGTGTSSDTQYF
TRBJ2-7	TRBV6-1	CASKRQGADEQYF
TRBJ2-1	TRBV2	CASKPGTSGYNEQFF
TRBJ1-2	TRBV14	CASSQSDLYTF
TRBJ2-3	TRBV5-1	CASSLGTSGVADTQYF
TRBJ2-3	TRBV10-1	CASAASLVGTQYF
TRBJ1-1	TRBV5-8	CASNIRDSEAFF
TRBJ2-7	TRBV29-1	CSVGAYYEQYF
TRBJ1-5	TRBV5-6	CASSLQGTQPQHF
TRBJ2-7	TRBV5-4	CASSWGDESAYF
TRBJ2-6	TRBV6-6	CASSRPGGANVLTF
TRBJ2-1	TRBV7-9	CASSPPGTGRSEQFF
TRBJ2-3	TRBV2	CASSPTGSGAVDTQYF
TRBJ2-5	TRBV7-3	CASSPGQDSQETQYF
TRBJ1-2	TRBV28	CASSSGQGEMHGYTF
TRBJ2-1	TRBV11-2	CASRGGKVLNEQFF
TRBJ1-5	TRBV7-9	CASSFDSSNQPQHF
TRBJ2-3	TRBV30	CAWSLGQSTDTQYF
TRBJ2-7	TRBV7-2	CASSLERRYEQYF
TRBJ1-2	TRBV28	CASCSGTGIVYGYTF
TRBJ1-1	TRBV6-5	CASSQDTRAAFF
TRBJ2-1	TRBV6-5	CASSWTGGQGSNEQFF
TRBJ2-1	TRBV2	CATRGGAFYNEQFF
TRBJ2-1	TRBV10-3	CAISVRQGERYNEQFF
TRBJ2-7	TRBV28	CASRPRGSHEQYF
TRBJ2-7	TRBV14	CASSRGTSGGARYEQYF
TRBJ2-7	TRBV6-6	CASSRPPQEQYF
TRBJ1-4	TRBV7-9	CASSPWRGQGEKLFF
TRBJ1-2	TRBV7-2	CASSLYSGYTF
TRBJ2-2	TRBV5-1	CASSTGLAANTGELFF
TRBJ2-1	TRBV18	CASSLPSSNNEQFF
TRBJ1-5	TRBV5-8	CASSLGQVNQPQHF
TRBJ2-1	TRBV7-3	CASSYGGASGNEQFF
TRBJ1-2	TRBV18	CASSSDSSYGYTF
TRBJ1-2	TRBV10-3	CAAQGHADGYTF
TRBJ1-2	TRBV28	CASSSGTAYGYTF
TRBJ1-2	TRBV4-2	CASSLGLINYGYTF
TRBJ2-5	TRBV11-2	CASSPPDSRETQYF
TRBJ2-3	TRBV5-1	CASSLGAGPGTDTQYF
TRBJ1-6	TRBV11-2	CASSLRHSPLHF
TRBJ2-5	TRBV28	CASSRDTQETQYF
TRBJ2-5	TRBV11-3	CASSPRTSQETQYF
TRBJ1-5	TRBV15	CATSRLQVPQPQHF
TRBJ2-1	TRBV7-8	CASSTSWGARGEQFF
TRBJ1-1	TRBV4-3	CASRTLGETEAFF
TRBJ1-2	TRBV20-1	CSARGSYGYTF
TRBJ1-6	TRBV7-9	CASSSGTGGNSPLHF
TRBJ2-5	TRBV7-9	CASSFRRDLQETQYF